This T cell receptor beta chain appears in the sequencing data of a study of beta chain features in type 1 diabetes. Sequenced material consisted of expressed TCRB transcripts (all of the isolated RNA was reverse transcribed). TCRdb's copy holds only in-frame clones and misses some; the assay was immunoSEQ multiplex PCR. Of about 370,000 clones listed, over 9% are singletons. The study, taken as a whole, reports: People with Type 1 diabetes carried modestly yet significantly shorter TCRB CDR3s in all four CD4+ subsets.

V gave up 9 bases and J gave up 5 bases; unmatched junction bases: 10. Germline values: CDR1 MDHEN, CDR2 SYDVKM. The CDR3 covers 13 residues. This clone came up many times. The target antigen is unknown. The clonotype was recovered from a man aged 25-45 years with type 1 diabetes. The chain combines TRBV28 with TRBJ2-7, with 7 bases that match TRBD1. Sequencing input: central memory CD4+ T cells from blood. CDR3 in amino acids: CASTTGDDDEQYF. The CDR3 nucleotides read TGTGCCAGTACCACAGGGGACGACGACGAGCAGTACTTC.